This passage covers 6 T cell receptor beta chains from one sample sequenced in a study of shared clonotypes between healthy human individuals. Profiling relied on immunoSEQ multiplex PCR, and the TCRdb table lists in-frame clones only, not all of them. This sample yields about 1.1 million clones, of which 75% to 85% are seen a single time; 0.52% belongs to the top ten. Sequencing input: memory CD4+ T cells from PBMCs. Subset indicated: CD45RA-negative fraction. Receptor source: a young man in good health. Some clones in this sample may be carry-over from other donors' samples.

V gene TRBV28 combines with J gene TRBJ1-2; D perhaps matches TRBD1 (5 bases). V dropped 3 bases and J dropped 7 bases, with 15 bases sitting between them. The CDR3 loop spans 14 amino acids. Germline V CDR1 and CDR2: MDHEN, SYDVKM. CDR3 in DNA: TGTGCCAGCAGTTTTTCCGGGACTCCCCTTGGCTACACCTTC. Protein product: CASSFSGTPLGYTF.

The chain links TRBV18 to TRBJ2-5; no reliable D call. Germline CDR1 is KGHSH and CDR2 is LQKENI. V lost 4 bases to trimming and J lost 0 bases, with 18 bases between them. The CDR3 is 17 residues long. The DNA of the CDR3 is TGTGCCAGCTCACTTTCTAGTCCGGCCGTAAACCAAGAGACCCAGTACTTC. Translation: CASSLSSPAVNQETQYF.

This chain connects TRBV11-3 to TRBJ2-3, with TRBD1 identical over 10 bases. Germline V CDR1 and CDR2: SGHNT, YENEEA. The J segment lost 3 bases and the V segment lost 5 bases, leaving 8 bases of the junction unmatched. This CDR3 has 16 amino acids. This CDR3 reads CASSAREGQGTDTQYF. Here the CDR3 DNA reads TGTGCCAGCAGCGCTAGGGAGGGACAGGGGACAGATACGCAGTATTTT. Full variable domain (missing parts from reference TRBV11-3 and TRBJ2-3): EAGVVQSPRYKIIEKKQPVAFWCNPISGHNTLYWYLQNLGQGPELLIRYENEEAVDDSQLPKDRFSAERLKGVDSTLKIQPAELGDSAVYLCASSAREGQGTDTQYFGPGTRLTVL.

The chain couples TRBV5-4 to TRBJ1-4, with 12 bases aligning to TRBD1. Germline trimming cut 4 bases from V and 8 bases from J; bases unmatched to any gene: 6. The CDR3 is 15 residues long. Germline loops: CDR1 SGHNT, CDR2 YYREEE (reference sequence). CDR3 protein: CASSTTGTGGEKLFF. The CDR3 DNA sequence: TGTGCCAGCAGCACGACGGGGACAGGGGGCGAAAAACTGTTTTTT.

This clone has more than one count but fewer than ten. This chain uses TRBV7-2 with TRBJ2-2, with TRBD1 identical over 7 bases. CDR1 and CDR2 from the germline V gene are SGHTA and FQGNSA. Unmatched junction bases numbered 8, after V lost 5 bases and J lost 2 bases. This CDR3 comprises 16 residues. CDR3 in DNA: TGTGCCAGCAGCCCGCCGACAGGGCTAAACACCGGGGAGCTGTTTTTT. This gives the protein CASSPPTGLNTGELFF.

This clone appeared a few times. The chain carries TRBV2 and TRBJ1-5; D not certain. The CDR3 spans 13 residues. Trimming stripped 5 bases from V and 3 bases from J, with 8 bases between. Per germline, CDR1 SNHLY and CDR2 FYNNEI. The CDR3 coding sequence is TGTGCCAGCAGTCCGTCGAACAATCAGCCCCAGCATTTT. Translated, it gives CASSPSNNQPQHF.